A selection of T cell receptor beta chains follows, all from one sample in a study of T cells in localized non-small cell lung cancer. The method was immunoSEQ multiplex PCR; TCRdb's version includes in-frame clones alone and lacks a portion of them. The top ten clones hold over 13% of a sample with fewer than 30,000 clones, about 88% of them seen once. The source was peripheral blood, collected before any cancer treatment. The receptors come from a female donor over 55 with stage II squamous cell lung carcinoma. Both conserved end residues are part of each CDR3. The D gene is left open where the match is weak. Clone size, where shown, is once, few, many, or a class for clones that have expanded.

D | J | V | size | DNA | CDR3
- | TRBJ2-5 | TRBV5-1 | - | TGCGCCAGCAGCTCATCAGGGGAGACCCAGTACTTC | CASSSSGETQYF
TRBD1 | TRBJ2-1 | TRBV7-3 | - | TGTGCCAGCAGCCTCTGGGACAGGCCGGACAATGAGCAGTTCTTC | CASSLWDRPDNEQFF
TRBD2 | TRBJ2-5 | TRBV30 | - | TGTGCCTGGGGGACTAGCGGAATCCAAGAGACCCAGTACTTC | CAWGTSGIQETQYF
TRBD2 | TRBJ2-3 | TRBV7-3 | - | TGTGCCAGCAGCTTAACCTCTAGCGGGGGAGGAAGTACGCAGTATTTT | CASSLTSSGGGSTQYF
- | TRBJ1-3 | TRBV18 | once | TGTGCCAGCTCACCAAATACAGGTGTAGGAAACACCATATATTTT | CASSPNTGVGNTIYF
- | TRBJ2-2 | TRBV19 | - | TGTGCCAGTAGACTTGCCCCCGCGAACACCGGGGAGCTGTTTTTT | CASRLAPANTGELFF
- | TRBJ1-6 | TRBV5-6 | - | TGTGCCAGCAGCTTGTCCCCTTCACCCCTCCACTTT | CASSLSPSPLHF
- | TRBJ1-2 | TRBV30 | - | TGTGCCTGGAGTGTAGGGGGAGTAGGGGGAGAGAGGTATGGCTACACCTTC | CAWSVGGVGGERYGYTF
TRBD2 | TRBJ2-1 | TRBV11-3 | - | TGTGCCAGCAGCTCCTCCGGGACTAGCGGGCCCAATGAGCAGTTCTTC | CASSSSGTSGPNEQFF
TRBD1 | TRBJ2-3 | TRBV6-5 | - | TGTGCCAGCAGATCTACAGGGGGCGCGGGAGATACGCAGTATTTT | CASRSTGGAGDTQYF
- | TRBJ1-5 | TRBV25-1 | - | TGTGCCAGCAGTGAAGGGCAATTCAATCAGCCCCAGCATTTT | CASSEGQFNQPQHF
- | TRBJ2-1 | TRBV7-6 | - | TGTGCCAGCAGCTTATCGCAGGTATCCTACAATGAGCAGTTCTTC | CASSLSQVSYNEQFF
- | TRBJ1-2 | TRBV6-1 | - | TGTGCCAGCGAAGGTGAGGGGTATGGCTACACCTTC | CASEGEGYGYTF
- | TRBJ1-1 | TRBV11-2 | - | TGTGCCAGCAGCTTAGGTTTTCAAGGGACTGAAGCTTTCTTT | CASSLGFQGTEAFF
TRBD1 | TRBJ1-4 | TRBV18 | - | TGTGCCAGCTCACGGGACAGTAATGAAAAACTGTTTTTT | CASSRDSNEKLFF
TRBD1 | TRBJ1-2 | TRBV7-2 | - | TGTGCCAGCAGCGACGACAGGGTCAAACATGGCTACACCTTC | CASSDDRVKHGYTF
TRBD1 | TRBJ1-1 | TRBV2 | - | TGTGCCAGCAACCGCCGGGACAGCAACACTGAAGCTTTCTTT | CASNRRDSNTEAFF
- | TRBJ2-2 | TRBV9 | - | TGTGCCAGCAGCGTAGAGGGGACCGGGGAGCTGTTTTTT | CASSVEGTGELFF
- | TRBJ2-5 | TRBV7-2 | - | TGTGCCAGCAGCTTTCTCCCTTGGGGCGGGCAAGAGACCCAGTACTTC | CASSFLPWGGQETQYF
- | TRBJ2-7 | TRBV29-1 | once | TGCAGCGGAGGACAGTCTTCGTCCTCCTACGAGCAGTACTTC | CSGGQSSSSYEQYF
TRBD1 | TRBJ2-2 | TRBV28 | - | TGTGCCACTCCGGGACAGGGGACCGGGGAGCTGTTTTTT | CATPGQGTGELFF
- | TRBJ1-4 | TRBV7-6 | once | TGTGCCAGCAGCTCGGACGCCCGGGAAAAACTGTTTTTT | CASSSDAREKLFF
- | TRBJ2-7 | TRBV28 | once | TGTGCCAGCGGCCCTACTGACAGCCTCTCCTACGAGCAGTACTTC | CASGPTDSLSYEQYF
- | TRBJ2-5 | TRBV7-7 | - | TGTGCCAGCAGCTTAGGGTGGGGGAGCCAAGAGACCCAGTACTTC | CASSLGWGSQETQYF
- | TRBJ1-3 | TRBV21-1 | - | TGTGCCAGCAGCTCCGCCCAGGCTGGAAACACCATATATTTT | CASSSAQAGNTIYF
TRBD1 | TRBJ1-5 | TRBV30 | once | TGTGCCTGGAGTAGAGACAGGGGCAATCAGCCCCAGCATTTT | CAWSRDRGNQPQHF
TRBD1 | TRBJ2-1 | TRBV5-6 | - | TGTGCCAGCAGCCTGGGACAGGTCAATGAGCAGTTCTTC | CASSLGQVNEQFF
- | TRBJ1-5 | TRBV5-8 | - | TGTGCCAGCAGCTTTAGGCGATCGGGGAATCAGCCCCAGCATTTT | CASSFRRSGNQPQHF
- | TRBJ2-5 | TRBV10-1 | - | TGCGCCAGCAGTGAAGGAGAGACCCAGTACTTC | CASSEGETQYF
- | TRBJ1-5 | TRBV10-1 | - | TGCGCCAGCAGTGAGTCAGGTGGGCCCCAGCATTTT | CASSESGGPQHF
TRBD1 | TRBJ1-5 | TRBV19 | - | TGTGCCAGTAGGCTGGGACAGGGCAATCAGCCCCAGCATTTT | CASRLGQGNQPQHF
TRBD2 | TRBJ2-3 | TRBV10-3 | - | TGTGCCATCAGTAGCGGGGGGGGTAAAGATACGCAGTATTTT | CAISSGGGKDTQYF
- | TRBJ2-5 | TRBV11-2 | few | TGTGCCAGCAGGGCCCTCAGGGGGGCTCGGGAGACCCAGTACTTC | CASRALRGARETQYF
- | TRBJ1-2 | TRBV19 | - | TGTGCCAGTAGTAAGGCAGCCGCTAACTATGGCTACACCTTC | CASSKAAANYGYTF
TRBD1 | TRBJ1-6 | TRBV6-5 | - | TGTGCCAGCAACCTGGGACAGGGAAATTCACCCCTCCACTTT | CASNLGQGNSPLHF
TRBD1 | TRBJ1-6 | TRBV28 | once | TGTGCCAGCAGTTTGGGGACAGGGCCCATCCGAAATTCACCCCTCCACTTT | CASSLGTGPIRNSPLHF
- | TRBJ2-7 | TRBV5-1 | once | TGCGCCAGCAGCCAAATCATGAGGGACGGCGAGCAGTACTTC | CASSQIMRDGEQYF
- | TRBJ2-2 | TRBV19 | - | TGTGCCAGTAGTAAAGTCGCCACCGGGGAGCTGTTTTTT | CASSKVATGELFF
TRBD2 | TRBJ2-3 | TRBV29-1 | - | TGCAGCGTACGAAAAGGACTAGCGGTTAGCACAGATACGCAGTATTTT | CSVRKGLAVSTDTQYF
- | TRBJ1-5 | TRBV7-9 | - | TGTGCCAGCAGCCAGGGACCCTCCGCACATCAGCCCCAGCATTTT | CASSQGPSAHQPQHF
- | TRBJ2-1 | TRBV20-1 | - | TGCAGTGCTAGAGGACCACCTGAGCAGTTCTTC | CSARGPPEQFF
- | TRBJ1-5 | TRBV30 | - | TGTGCCTGGAGCGTTACCGGGACACGAAATACGCCCCAGCATTTT | CAWSVTGTRNTPQHF
TRBD1 | TRBJ1-6 | TRBV28 | once | TGTGCCAGCAGTTCGGGACAGGGGGTCAACTCACCCCTCCACTTT | CASSSGQGVNSPLHF